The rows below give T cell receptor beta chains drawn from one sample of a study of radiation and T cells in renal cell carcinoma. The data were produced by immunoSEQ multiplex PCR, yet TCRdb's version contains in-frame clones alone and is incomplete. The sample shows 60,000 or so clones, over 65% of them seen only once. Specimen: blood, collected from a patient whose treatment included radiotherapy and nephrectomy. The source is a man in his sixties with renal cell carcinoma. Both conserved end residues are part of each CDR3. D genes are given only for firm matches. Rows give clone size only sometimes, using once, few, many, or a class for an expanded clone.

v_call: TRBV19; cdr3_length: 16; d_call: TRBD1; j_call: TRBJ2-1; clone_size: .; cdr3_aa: CASSISGTGVYNEQFF; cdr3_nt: TGTGCCAGTAGTATATCAGGGACAGGGGTATACAATGAGCAGTTCTTC
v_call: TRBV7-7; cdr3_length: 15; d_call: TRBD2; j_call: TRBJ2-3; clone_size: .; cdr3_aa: CASSRLAGGADTQYF; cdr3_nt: TGTGCCAGCAGCCGACTAGCGGGAGGGGCAGATACGCAGTATTTT
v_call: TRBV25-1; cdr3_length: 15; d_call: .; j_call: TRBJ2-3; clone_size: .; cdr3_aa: CASSVGGRSTDTQYF; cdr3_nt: TGTGCCAGCAGTGTCGGCGGGCGCTCCACAGATACGCAGTATTTT
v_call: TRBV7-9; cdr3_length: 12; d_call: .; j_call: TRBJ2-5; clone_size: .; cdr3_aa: CASSLTEETQYF; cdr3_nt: TGTGCCAGCAGCCTAACAGAAGAGACCCAGTACTTC
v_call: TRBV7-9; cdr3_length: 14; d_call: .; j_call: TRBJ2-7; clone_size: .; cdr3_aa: CASSLAFREHEQYF; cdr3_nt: TGTGCCAGCAGCTTAGCGTTCAGGGAGCACGAGCAGTACTTC
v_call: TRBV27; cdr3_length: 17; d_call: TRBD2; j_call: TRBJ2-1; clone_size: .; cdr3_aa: CASSFGASGTKVDEQFF; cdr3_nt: TGTGCCAGCAGTTTTGGGGCTAGCGGGACGAAGGTTGATGAGCAGTTCTTC
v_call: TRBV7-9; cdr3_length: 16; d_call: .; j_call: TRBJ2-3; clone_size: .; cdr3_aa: CASSSGAGYSTDTQYF; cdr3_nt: TGTGCCAGCAGCTCAGGGGCGGGCTACAGCACAGATACGCAGTATTTT
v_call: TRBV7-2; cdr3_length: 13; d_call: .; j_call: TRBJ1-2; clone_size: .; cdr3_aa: CASSPWGSNGYTF; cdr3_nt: TGTGCCAGCAGCCCGTGGGGCAGTAATGGCTACACCTTC
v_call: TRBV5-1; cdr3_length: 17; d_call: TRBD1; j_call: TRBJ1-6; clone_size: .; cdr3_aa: CASSLTTGGTYNSPLHF; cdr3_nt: TGCGCCAGCAGCTTGACCACAGGGGGCACCTATAATTCACCCCTCCACTTT
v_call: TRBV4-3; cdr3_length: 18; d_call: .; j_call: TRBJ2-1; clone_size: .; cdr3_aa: CASSRSPGESSSYNEQFF; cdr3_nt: TGCGCCAGCAGCCGATCGCCGGGAGAAAGTAGCTCCTACAATGAGCAGTTCTTC
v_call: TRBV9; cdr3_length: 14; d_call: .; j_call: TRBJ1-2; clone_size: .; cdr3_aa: CASSFDYQASGYTF; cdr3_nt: TGTGCCAGCAGCTTCGACTATCAGGCCTCTGGCTACACCTTC
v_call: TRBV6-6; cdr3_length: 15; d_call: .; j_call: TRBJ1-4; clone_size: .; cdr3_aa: CASSYPGGDNEKLFF; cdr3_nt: TGTGCCAGCAGTTACCCTGGGGGGGATAATGAAAAACTGTTTTTT
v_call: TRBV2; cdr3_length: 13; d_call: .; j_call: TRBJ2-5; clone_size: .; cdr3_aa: CATISGIEETQYF; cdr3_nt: TGTGCCACCATATCAGGGATCGAAGAGACCCAGTACTTC
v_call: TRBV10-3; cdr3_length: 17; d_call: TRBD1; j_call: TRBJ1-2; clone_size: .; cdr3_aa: CAISESAGTGFGYGYTF; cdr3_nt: TGTGCCATCAGTGAGTCGGCCGGGACAGGGTTCGGCTATGGCTACACCTTC
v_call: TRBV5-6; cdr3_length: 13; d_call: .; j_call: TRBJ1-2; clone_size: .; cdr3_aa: CASSLTRGTGYTF; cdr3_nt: TGTGCCAGCAGCTTGACAAGGGGGACTGGCTACACCTTC
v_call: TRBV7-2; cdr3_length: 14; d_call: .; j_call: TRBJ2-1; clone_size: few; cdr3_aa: CASSSPGQGNEQFF; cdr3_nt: TGTGCCAGCAGCTCTCCGGGACAAGGCAATGAGCAGTTCTTC